This T cell receptor beta chain was identified during a study of blood T cells in healthy people across ages. At the level of the study: With template switching, about one barcoded beta molecule was captured per two T cells.

Primers used in a second PCR of roughly 6 to 11 cycles were a sample-barcoded 5' primer and a J-beta primer mix. One entry per CDR3 protein results from TCRdb running MiXCR on the 5' RACE reads. The repertoire holds roughly 900,000 distinct CDR3 sequences, with more than 25% as singletons. Isolated per sample were at least 6 million PBMCs. Germline V lookup: CDR1 GTSNPN, CDR2 SVGIG (reference sequence). The CDR3 spans 13 residues. The sequenced material came from blood. This sequence joins TRBV30 and TRBJ2-4; D is possibly TRBD1 or TRBD2 (5 bases each). The end of the DNA is better explained by TRBJ2-7, so the J call may be wrong. This TCR was sampled from a woman of 80 years or more in good health. In nucleotides, the CDR3 is TGTGCCTGGATGCGAGGGGCGGCCTACGAGCAGTACTTC. Its protein is CAWMRGAAYEQYF.